These 14 T cell receptor beta chains came from one sample sequenced in a study of CD8+ T cells in alopecia areata. After isolation, RNA underwent reverse transcription to generate cDNA as the sequencing template. The repertoire was sequenced with immunoSEQ multiplex PCR; TCRdb's copy has only in-frame clones and lacks some. The sample consists of roughly 250,000 clones, about 68% of them appearing once. The starting material was CD4+ T cells sorted from blood, obtained at week 0. Receptors were obtained from a human donor with alopecia areata.

The chain uses TRBV7-8 and TRBJ2-2; 11 positions match TRBD2. Germline V lookup: CDR1 SGHVS, CDR2 FQNEAQ. This CDR3 region has 15 residues. Losses at the gene ends were 11 bases for V and 2 bases for J; bases not matched to a gene: 7. In nucleotides, the CDR3 is TGTGCCTCTCAACTAGCGGGGGCCAACACCGGGGAGCTGTTTTTT. Its translation: CASQLAGANTGELFF.

This chain links TRBV9 with TRBJ2-1, with 8 bases lining up with TRBD2. CDR3 length equals 15 residues. Germline V gives CDR1 SGDLS, CDR2 YYNGEE. Unmatched junction bases numbered 13, after V lost 4 bases and J lost 10 bases. This CDR3 reads CASSPRASGPREQFF. The CDR3 DNA reads as TGTGCCAGCAGCCCCCGGGCTAGCGGGCCCCGAGAGCAGTTCTTC.

This clone was detected a few times. The V call is TRBV20-1, the J call TRBJ1-1; D gene ambiguous. The V end was cut by 5 bases, the J end by 3 bases, with 7 bases between. The CDR3 has 11 residues. Germline loops: CDR1 DFQATT, CDR2 SNEGSKA (reference sequence). The CDR3 nucleotides are TGCAGTGCTGGATCTGACACTGAAGCTTTCTTT. Protein: CSAGSDTEAFF.

V and J are TRBV21-1 and TRBJ2-1; the table's D call, TRBD1, has no DNA check behind it. TRBV21-1 is termed a pseudogene. The CDR3 is made up of 15 amino acids. CDR3 loop: CARMWDKETRNEQFF. CDR3 coding DNA: TGTGCCAGGATGTGGGACAAGGAGACGAGGAATGAGCAGTTCTTC.

The rearrangement links TRBV2 to TRBJ2-5, with D perhaps TRBD1 or TRBD2 (7 bases each). Trimming cost V 7 bases and J 2 bases, with 17 bases left between them. The CDR3 covers 15 residues. CDR1 and CDR2 (germline): SNHLY, FYNNEI. The CDR3 nucleotides are TGTGCCAGCACCGCGACAGGGAGGGGACAAGAGACCCAGTACTTC. Its protein product is CASTATGRGQETQYF.

V gene TRBV12-5 combines with J gene TRBJ1-2; the D is unclear. The ends were cut back, 6 bases at V and 5 bases at J, with 13 bases in the middle. Germline loops: CDR1 LGHNT, CDR2 FRNRAP. CDR3 length: 13 amino acids. The DNA of the CDR3 is TGTGCTAGTGGATTAGGCAGAGGGTATGGCTACACCTTC. It yields the protein CASGLGRGYGYTF.

The rearrangement links TRBV7-6 to TRBJ2-1; TRBD2 aligns across 7 bases. V lost 5 bases to trimming and J lost 9 bases; unmatched junction nucleotides: 1. The germline V gene encodes CDR1 SGHVS and CDR2 FNYEAQ. The CDR3 extends over 11 amino acids. Here the CDR3 reads CASSRGVEQFF. Here the CDR3 DNA reads TGTGCCAGCAGCCGGGGGGTTGAGCAGTTCTTC.

The J gene is TRBJ2-7, the V gene TRBV29-1, with 11 bases fitting TRBD1. Germline-derived CDR1 and CDR2 are SQVTM and ANQGSEA. With 4 bases clipped from V and 5 bases from J, the junction kept 4 bases outside the gene matches. The length of the CDR3 is 13 residues. The CDR3 DNA is TGCAGCGTTGCCCGGACAGGGGGCAACGAGCAGTACTTC. Translating it yields CSVARTGGNEQYF.

This chain uses TRBV11-1 with TRBJ2-7, with 8 bases identical to TRBD1. CDR1 and CDR2 from the germline V gene are SGHAT and FQDESV (reference sequence). The CDR3 contains 15 residues. The V segment lost 5 bases and the J segment 0 bases; nucleotides outside the gene matches: 6. The CDR3: CASSRGDRTSYEQYF. CDR3 nucleotide sequence: TGTGCCAGCAGCCGCGGGGACAGGACCTCCTACGAGCAGTACTTC.

The chain recombines TRBV29-1 with TRBJ2-2; D perhaps matches TRBD1 (5 bases). V lost 5 bases, J lost 5 bases, and 6 bases lay in between. Germline V gene data show CDR1 as SQVTM and CDR2 as ANQGSEA. The CDR3 consists of 11 residues. In DNA, the CDR3 is TGCAGCGTTCAGGGTACCGGGGAGCTGTTTTTT. Its protein product is CSVQGTGELFF.

As concerns this clone: The same CDR3 can be traced to other DNA sequences in this sample. The chain couples TRBV30 to TRBJ2-5; no clear D. V lost 2 bases to trimming and J lost 4 bases, with 8 bases between them. Germline V gives CDR1 GTSNPN, CDR2 SVGIG (reference sequence). The CDR3 has 12 residues. CDR3 loop: CAWSTGLETQYF. The CDR3 DNA reads as TGTGCCTGGAGTACCGGGCTAGAGACCCAGTACTTC.

As DNA, the CDR3 is TGTGCCAGCAGACCGACAGGTGCTTACTACGAGCAGTACTTC. Translated, it gives CASRPTGAYYEQYF. The chain carries TRBV5-6 and TRBJ2-7; a weak D match, TRBD1 (6 bases). The CDR3 is made up of 14 amino acids. CDR1 is SGHDT and CDR2 is YYEEEE in the germline V gene. V lost 5 bases to trimming and J lost 3 bases, with 15 bases between them. Based on the CDR3 plus reference TRBV5-6 and TRBJ2-7, the full variable domain is DAGVTQSPTHLIKTRGQQVTLRCSPKSGHDTVSWYQQALGQGPQFIFQYYEEEERQRGNFPDRFSGHQFPNYSSELNVNALLLGDSALYLCASRPTGAYYEQYFGPGTRLTVT.

This clone was found a few times. The chain joins TRBV10-2 to TRBJ2-4; no clear D. Germline values: CDR1 WSHSY, CDR2 SAAADI. The CDR3 is made up of 12 amino acids. Trimming removed 0 bases from V and 6 bases from J, with 3 bases in between. CDR3 residues: CASSESGNIQYF. The CDR3 nucleotides read TGCGCCAGCAGTGAGTCGGGAAACATTCAGTACTTC.

J is TRBJ2-1 and V is TRBV7-6; D gene unclear. The V gene's germline CDR1 is SGHVS and CDR2 FNYEAQ. There are 13 residues in the CDR3. Trimming shortened V by 1 base and J by 6 bases, and 7 bases separated the two germline ends. Here the CDR3 DNA reads TGTGCCAGCAGCTTAGTGGGGTCCAATGAGCAGTTCTTC. Protein sequence: CASSLVGSNEQFF.